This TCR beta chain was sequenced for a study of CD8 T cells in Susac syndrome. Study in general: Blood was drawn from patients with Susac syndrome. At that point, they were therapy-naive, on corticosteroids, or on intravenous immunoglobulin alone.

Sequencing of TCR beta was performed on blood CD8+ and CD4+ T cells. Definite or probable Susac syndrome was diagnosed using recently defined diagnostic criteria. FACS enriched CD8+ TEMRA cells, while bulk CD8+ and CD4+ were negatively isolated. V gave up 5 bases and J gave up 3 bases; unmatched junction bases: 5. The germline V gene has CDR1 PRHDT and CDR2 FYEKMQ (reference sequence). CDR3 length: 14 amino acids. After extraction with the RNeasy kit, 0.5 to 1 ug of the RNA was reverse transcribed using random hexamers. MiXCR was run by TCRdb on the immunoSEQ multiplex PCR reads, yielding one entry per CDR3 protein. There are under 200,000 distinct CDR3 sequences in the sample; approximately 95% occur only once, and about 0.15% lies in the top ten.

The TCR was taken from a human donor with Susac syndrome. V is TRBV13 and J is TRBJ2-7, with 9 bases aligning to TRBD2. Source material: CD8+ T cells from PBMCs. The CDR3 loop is CASSGGTSSYEQYF. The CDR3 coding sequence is TGTGCCAGCAGCGGCGGGACTAGCAGCTACGAGCAGTACTTC.